This T cell receptor (beta chain) was identified in a study of technical replicates of blood from a few donors. CDR1 is MNHEY and CDR2 is SVGAGI in the germline V gene. The CDR3 is 11 amino acids. Trimming removed 10 bases from V and 8 bases from J, with 14 bases in between. Profiling relied on immunoSEQ multiplex PCR, and the TCRdb table lists in-frame clones only, not all of them. This table holds 65,000 to 80,000 clones, 95% found once. Sequencing input: T cells isolated from PBMCs. This receptor was identified in a human donor in good health. The chain is built from TRBV6-5 and TRBJ1-2, with D perhaps matching TRBD1 (6 bases). Written as DNA, the CDR3 is TGTGCCACCGTTACAGGGCAGGGCTACACCTTC. Translation gives CATVTGQGYTF.